The 20 T cell receptor beta chains below all came from one sample that was sequenced in a study of cytomegalovirus exposure and HLA in healthy donors. The PCR was carried out with 60 Vbeta primers and 13 Jbeta primers. The data were produced by immunoSEQ multiplex PCR, yet TCRdb's version contains in-frame clones alone and is incomplete. The table shows 150,000 or so clones, with approximately 70% occurring only once. The sample comprised PBMCs. Receptors originate from a human donor in good health.

This clone is a singleton in its sample. This chain connects TRBV25-1 to TRBJ2-1; a weak D match, TRBD1 (6 bases). This CDR3 spans 15 amino acids. The germline V gene encodes CDR1 MGHDK and CDR2 SYGVNS. Between the trimmed V and J ends, which lost 1 base and 5 bases, there was a span of 12 bases. CDR3 region: CASSEFKDSNNEQFF. The CDR3 DNA sequence: TGTGCCAGCAGTGAATTTAAGGACAGCAACAATGAGCAGTTCTTC.

The gene calls are TRBV4-3 and TRBJ2-6; D not certain. The CDR3 extends over 15 amino acids. Trimming took off 2 bases at V and 0 bases at J, with 5 bases between the two ends. CDR1 and CDR2 (germline): LGHNA, YSLEER. The CDR3 sequence is CASSQRGSGANVLTF. The CDR3 DNA sequence: TGCGCCAGCAGCCAAAGAGGCTCTGGGGCCAACGTCCTGACTTTC.

V gene TRBV7-2 combines with J gene TRBJ1-6, with 7 bases fitting TRBD1. This CDR3 is built from 19 residues. CDR1 SGHTA and CDR2 FQGNSA come from the germline V gene. V gave up 1 base and J gave up 0 bases; unmatched junction bases: 9. The chain's CDR3 is CASSLGDRVLSSYNSPLHF. In DNA form, the CDR3 reads TGTGCCAGCAGCTTAGGCGACAGGGTTTTAAGCTCCTATAATTCACCCCTCCACTTT.

The chain is built from TRBV7-8 and TRBJ1-4; maybe TRBD1 (6 bases). Trimming cost V 3 bases and J 7 bases, with 24 bases left between them. The CDR3 sequence is 18 residues long. The germline V gene encodes CDR1 SGHVS and CDR2 FQNEAQ. CDR3 in amino acids: CASSFDIRGAMGREKLFF. The DNA of the CDR3 is TGTGCCAGCAGCTTCGACATCCGGGGGGCGATGGGGCGTGAAAAACTGTTTTTT. Full variable domain (remainder filled in from reference TRBV7-8 and TRBJ1-4): GAGVSQSPRYKVAKRGQDVALRCDPISGHVSLFWYQQALGQGPEFLTYFQNEAQLDKSGLPSDRFFAERPEGSVSTLKIQRTQQEDSAVYLCASSFDIRGAMGREKLFFGSGTQLSVL.

The chain has TRBV19 and TRBJ1-1; possible D gene TRBD1, 5 bases. This CDR3 spans 12 amino acids. V lost 5 bases to trimming and J lost 3 bases, with 7 bases between them. Germline CDR1 and CDR2: LNHDA and SQIVND (reference sequence). CDR3 amino acids: CASSPGDTEAFF. The DNA for the CDR3 is TGTGCCAGTAGTCCGGGGGACACTGAAGCTTTCTTT.

The chain combines TRBV7-2 with TRBJ2-1; the match to TRBD1 covers 7 bases. The germline V gene encodes CDR1 SGHTA and CDR2 FQGNSA. This CDR3 has 13 amino acids. V lost 5 bases and J lost 15; bases outside the gene matches: 13. CDR3: CASSDTTGPSLFF. CDR3 DNA: TGTGCCAGCAGCGACACGACAGGGCCATCCCTGTTCTTC.

This clone was found once. V and J are TRBV9 and TRBJ2-1; TRBD2 agrees at 15 bases. V was clipped by 5 bases and J by 9 bases; unmatched bases: 9. The CDR3 has 16 amino acids. Per germline, CDR1 SGDLS and CDR2 YYNGEE. DNA of the CDR3: TGTGCCAGCAGTTTCGGGACTAGCGGGGGGATAGGTGAGCAGTTCTTC. It codes for CASSFGTSGGIGEQFF. The full variable domain, its missing parts supplied by reference TRBV9 and TRBJ2-1, is DSGVTQTPKHLITATGQRVTLRCSPRSGDLSVYWYQQSLDQGLQFLIQYYNGEERAKGNILERFSAQQFPDLHSELNLSSLELGDSALYFCASSFGTSGGIGEQFFGPGTRLTVL.

This clone appeared a few times. The chain is built from TRBV29-1 and TRBJ1-6, with TRBD1 identical over 10 bases. CDR3 length: 18 residues. Trimming removed 8 bases from V and 0 bases from J; junction bases left unmatched: 13. Germline V gives CDR1 SQVTM, CDR2 ANQGSEA. As DNA, the CDR3 is TGCAGCCCTGGGGAGGGACAGGGGTTGAGCTCCTATAATTCACCCCTCCACTTT. Translating it yields CSPGEGQGLSSYNSPLHF.

The V and J genes are TRBV2 and TRBJ1-2; D might be TRBD1 (5 bases). CDR1 and CDR2 from the germline V gene are SNHLY and FYNNEI. Trimming took 7 bases from V and 0 from J, leaving 15 bases between them. The CDR3 is made up of 15 amino acids. In DNA, the CDR3 is TGTGCCAGCACTAACCGACAGCTGACTAACTATGGCTACACCTTC. This gives the protein CASTNRQLTNYGYTF.

The rearrangement links TRBV30 to TRBJ2-2; possibly TRBD2 for D (5 bases). The CDR3 runs to 13 residues. Trimming shortened V by 4 bases and J by 5 bases, and 11 bases separated the two germline ends. Germline V lookup: CDR1 GTSNPN, CDR2 SVGIG (reference sequence). The DNA of the CDR3 is TGTGCCTGGAACCTGAGGGATACCGGGGAGCTGTTTTTT. Translated, it gives CAWNLRDTGELFF.

The genes are TRBV19 and TRBJ2-7; 9 nucleotides agree with TRBD1. This CDR3 spans 15 amino acids. Germline V CDR1 and CDR2: LNHDA, SQIVND (reference sequence). V shed 3 bases, J shed 3 bases, and the junction held 6 bases outside the gene matches. The CDR3 DNA reads as TGTGCCAGTAGTATTGGGGGGACAGGGAACTACGAGCAGTACTTC. Translated: CASSIGGTGNYEQYF. Using reference TRBV19 and TRBJ2-7 for the parts outside the CDR3, the full variable domain is DGGITQSPKYLFRKEGQNVTLSCEQNLNHDAMYWYRQDPGQGLRLIYYSQIVNDFQKGDIAEGYSVSREKKESFPLTVTSAQKNPTAFYLCASSIGGTGNYEQYFGPGTRLTVT.

This clone was detected a few times. This chain joins TRBV27 and TRBJ1-6; the match to TRBD1 covers 11 bases. The CDR3 covers 14 residues. With V trimmed by 5 bases and J by 10 bases, 4 bases remained unmatched. Germline V gives CDR1 MNHEY, CDR2 SMNVEV (reference sequence). CDR3 residues: CASSLGTGGSPLHF. The CDR3 nucleotides are TGTGCCAGCAGTCTCGGGACAGGGGGATCACCCCTCCACTTT.

The rearrangement links TRBV4-1 to TRBJ2-1; TRBD1 matches 8 bases. V lost 3 bases, J lost 2 bases, and 3 bases stayed unmatched. The CDR3 extends over 15 amino acids. The germline gives CDR1 MGHRA, CDR2 YSYEKL. In nucleotides, the CDR3 is TGCGCCAGCAGCCACGGACAGGGAACCTACAATGAGCAGTTCTTC. Protein sequence: CASSHGQGTYNEQFF.

The V gene is TRBV6-5, the J gene TRBJ1-3; tentative D call: TRBD1 (6 bases). V was clipped by 8 bases and J by 0 bases, with 8 bases between them. This CDR3 comprises 13 residues. Germline-derived CDR1 and CDR2 are MNHEY and SVGAGI. CDR3 DNA: TGTGCCAGCGGCAGGGGCTCTGGAAACACCATATATTTT. Translating gives CASGRGSGNTIYF.

The chain couples TRBV7-2 to TRBJ1-5, with TRBD1 as a possible D gene (6 bases). The CDR3 sequence is 18 residues long. Germline V gene data show CDR1 as SGHTA and CDR2 as FQGNSA. V shed 1 base and J shed 1 base, with 17 bases lying between them. The CDR3 DNA is TGTGCCAGCAGCTTAGAAGGCGGGGGCAGTTCAAGCAATCAGCCCCAGCATTTT. Translation gives CASSLEGGGSSSNQPQHF.

This clone was seen a few times. The V call is TRBV29-1, the J call TRBJ1-1, with unresolved D. This CDR3 comprises 13 residues. Germline V gene sequence: CDR1 SQVTM, CDR2 ANQGSEA. Trimming cost V 6 bases and J 3 bases, with 14 bases left between them. The CDR3 reads CSVSPSGDTEAFF. CDR3 in DNA: TGCAGCGTGAGCCCTAGCGGGGACACTGAAGCTTTCTTT.

This clone has just a few counts. The chain has TRBV2 and TRBJ2-1; tentative D call: TRBD2 (6 bases). The germline V gene has CDR1 SNHLY and CDR2 FYNNEI. V lost 7 bases and J lost 4, with 11 bases in between. CDR3 size: 13 residues. The CDR3 spells CASTGEGYNEQFF. CDR3 coding DNA: TGTGCCAGCACGGGGGAAGGGTACAATGAGCAGTTCTTC.

The V call is TRBV6-6, the J call TRBJ2-5; 8 bases match TRBD1. Germline CDR1 reads MNHNY; CDR2 reads SVGAGI (reference sequence). V lost 6 bases, J lost 9 bases, and 15 bases stayed unmatched. This CDR3 spans 15 amino acids. The CDR3 DNA reads as TGTGCCAGCAGCCTCTACCAGGGGGCCAGGGAGGCCCAGTACTTC. This gives the protein CASSLYQGAREAQYF.

V is TRBV19 and J is TRBJ1-3; TRBD1 aligns across 8 bases. Per germline, CDR1 LNHDA and CDR2 SQIVND (reference sequence). V lost 9 bases to trimming and J lost 0 bases; unmatched junction nucleotides: 4. The CDR3 is 14 residues long. DNA of the CDR3: TGTGCCAGCCGGGACAGGCACTCTGGAAACACCATATATTTT. Protein product: CASRDRHSGNTIYF.

The V gene is TRBV5-1, the J gene TRBJ2-7; 8 bases map to TRBD1. Per the germline V gene, CDR1 is SGHRS and CDR2 is YFSETQ. Germline trimming cut 4 bases from V and 3 bases from J; bases unmatched to any gene: 9. The CDR3 has 15 residues. The CDR3 DNA reads as TGCGCCAGCAGCGCCGCCGGGACAGGACACTACGAGCAGTACTTC. Its protein is CASSAAGTGHYEQYF.